This TCR beta chain was identified in a study of cytomegalovirus exposure and HLA in healthy donors. The CDR3 extends over 14 amino acids. V lost 4 bases and J 0 bases, leaving 7 bases between the germline ends. The germline V gene has CDR1 MNHEY and CDR2 SMNVEV (reference sequence). At sampling all donors were nominally healthy, likely with unrecorded immune exposures. On this clone itself: Its antigen is as yet unknown.

Study results and caveats: Later analysis indicated greater clonal expansion among HLA-associated TCR beta chains than among equally common other chains. Rarity held for most TCR sequences, but there were some public TCRs that occurred in many donors.

The PCR ran on 60 Vbeta and 13 Jbeta primers. The method was immunoSEQ multiplex PCR; TCRdb's version includes in-frame clones alone and lacks a portion of them. The sample lists more than 90,000 clones, more than 55% occurring once. This sequence joins TRBV27 and TRBJ1-3; tentative D call: TRBD1 (6 bases). The sequenced sample was PBMCs. This sequence originates from a boy younger than 18 in good health and CMV-seropositive. The CDR3: CASSSGASGNTIYF. In DNA form, the CDR3 reads TGTGCCAGCAGTTCAGGGGCCTCTGGAAACACCATATATTTT.